The 2 T cell receptor beta chains below all came from one sample that was sequenced in a study of blood T cell repertoires in COVID-19. Repertoires were generated with immunoSEQ multiplex PCR, while TCRdb's copy carries only in-frame clones and drops some. The table has some 120,000 clones, 80% to 85% seen once; the top ten hold approximately 12%. The sample consisted of peripheral blood. The receptors come from a woman in her 30s who had recovered from COVID-19.

The chain couples TRBV15 to TRBJ1-1; perhaps TRBD1 as D (5 bases). V was trimmed by 6 bases and J by 5 bases, leaving 22 bases between them. Germline V gene sequence: CDR1 LNHNV, CDR2 YYDKDF (reference sequence). The CDR3 is made up of 16 amino acids. The CDR3: CATSEAGSGGRTEAFF. The CDR3 DNA sequence: TGTGCCACCAGTGAAGCCGGGTCGGGGGGACGGACTGAAGCTTTCTTT.

The chain has TRBV4-1 and TRBJ1-5; D not resolved. This CDR3 spans 14 amino acids. Germline CDR1 reads MGHRA; CDR2 reads YSYEKL. With 1 base removed from V and 4 bases from J, the gap between germline ends came to 8 bases. CDR3 residues: CASSQVPANQPQHF. Written as DNA, the CDR3 is TGCGCCAGCAGCCAAGTACCCGCGAATCAGCCCCAGCATTTT.